What follows are 10 T cell receptor beta chains derived from one specimen sequenced in a study of T cells expressing NK-cell markers. Reanalyzing the 5' RACE reads, TCRdb keeps one entry per CDR3 protein, without DNA. This sample contains 250,000 or so distinct CDR3 sequences. Sequencing was done on a sample of blood T cells: a sorted CD56 or NKG2C T cell subset, CD4+ or CD8+ T cells, or bulk PBMC T cells (not recorded which). These receptors all stem from a woman between 18 and 70 years old in good health.

The gene calls are TRBV15 and TRBJ1-4; TCRdb's assignment of TRBD1 cannot be checked, as there is no DNA. CDR3 length equals 16 residues. CDR1 and CDR2 (germline): LNHNV, YYDKDF (reference sequence). The CDR3 loop reads CATSGADSATNEKLFF.

The chain is built from TRBV4-3 and TRBJ2-3; TCRdb gives TRBD1 as the D gene, but with no DNA this cannot be confirmed. This CDR3 contains 15 residues. Per the germline V gene, CDR1 is LGHNA and CDR2 is YSLEER. The CDR3 spells CASSPDRGPTDTQYF.

The rearrangement joins TRBV4-1 to TRBJ2-1; TCRdb outputs TRBD1, but without DNA this stays unchecked. This CDR3 is built from 18 residues. From germline, CDR1 is MGHRA and CDR2 YSYEKL. The CDR3 here is CASSRPYSSRGLGNEQFF.

V is TRBV6-2 or TRBV6-3 and J is TRBJ2-1; TCRdb's D call of TRBD2 is untestable without DNA. From germline, CDR1 is MNHEY and CDR2 SVGEGT. The CDR3 has 15 residues. The CDR3 here is CASIRSGRDYNEQFF.

The chain uses TRBV4-2 and TRBJ1-5. CDR1 is LGHNA, CDR2 YNFKEQ, per germline. CDR3 size: 15 residues. CDR3 sequence: CASSQDPADNQPQHF.

This sequence joins TRBV2 and TRBJ2-5; TCRdb lists TRBD1, though no DNA is available to test this call. Germline V gives CDR1 SNHLY, CDR2 FYNNEI. The CDR3 contains 11 residues. CDR3: CASNREETQYF.

The chain combines TRBV20-1 with TRBJ1-1; TCRdb gives TRBD1 as the D gene, but with no DNA this cannot be confirmed. The CDR3 loop spans 14 amino acids. Germline V CDR1 and CDR2: DFQATT, SNEGSKA (reference sequence). CDR3 in amino acids: CSAREPGTGTEAFF.

The chain carries TRBV7-9 and TRBJ2-5; absent DNA, TCRdb's TRBD2 call cannot be checked. Germline lookup yields CDR1 SEHNR and CDR2 FQNEAQ (reference sequence). This CDR3 comprises 14 residues. CDR3 sequence: CASSLLGPSETQYF. The complete variable domain, with remaining parts taken from reference TRBV7-9 and TRBJ2-5, reads DTGVSQNPRHKITKRGQNVTFRCDPISEHNRLYWYRQTLGQGPEFLTYFQNEAQLEKSRLLSDRFSAERPKGSFSTLEIQRTEQGDSAMYLCASSLLGPSETQYFGPGTRLLVL.

The V and J genes are TRBV24-1 and TRBJ2-2; with no DNA, the TCRdb D assignment of TRBD2 cannot be verified. Per the germline V gene, CDR1 is KGHDR and CDR2 is SFDVKD. The CDR3 is made up of 17 amino acids. The CDR3 loop reads CATSDASGRRSAGELFF.

The genes are TRBV7-3 and TRBJ2-1. CDR3 length: 14 amino acids. Germline CDR1 and CDR2: SGHTA and FQGTGA. The CDR3: CASSPQSQYNEQFF.